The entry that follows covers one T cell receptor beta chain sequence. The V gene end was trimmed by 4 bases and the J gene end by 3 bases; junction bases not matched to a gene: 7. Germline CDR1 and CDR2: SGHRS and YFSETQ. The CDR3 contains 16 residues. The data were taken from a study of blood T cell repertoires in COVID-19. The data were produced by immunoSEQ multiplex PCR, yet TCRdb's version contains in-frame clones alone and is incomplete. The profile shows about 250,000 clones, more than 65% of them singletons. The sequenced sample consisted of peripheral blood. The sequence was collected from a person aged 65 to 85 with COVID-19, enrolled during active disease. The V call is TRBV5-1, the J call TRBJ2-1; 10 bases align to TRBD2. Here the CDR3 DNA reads TGCGCCAGCAGCCCTAGGACTAGCGGCCGCTACAATGAGCAGTTCTTC. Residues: CASSPRTSGRYNEQFF. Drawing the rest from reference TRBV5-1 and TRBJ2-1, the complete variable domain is KAGVTQTPRYLIKTRGQQVTLSCSPISGHRSVSWYQQTPGQGLQFLFEYFSETQRNKGNFPGRFSGRQFSNSRSEMNVSTLELGDSALYLCASSPRTSGRYNEQFFGPGTRLTVL.